The 3 T cell receptor beta chains listed next were all sequenced from one sample in a study of shared clonotypes between healthy human individuals. Measured with immunoSEQ multiplex PCR; TCRdb has only the in-frame clones, and not every one. Altogether about 680,000 clones are present, around 74% being singletons, with the ten largest covering 1.5% to 2%. Sequencing input: memory CD4+ T cells sorted from blood. Subset given: CD45RA-negative fraction. The receptor source for this set is a woman under 40 in good health.

The chain is built from TRBV5-1 and TRBJ2-7, with TRBD1 matching 9 bases. Looked up from germline, CDR1 is SGHRS and CDR2 is YFSETQ. The CDR3 length is 15 residues. The V and J ends lost 3 bases and 2 bases, in that order; junction bases with no gene match: 6. The CDR3 protein is CASSSPGQGAYEQYF. The CDR3, as DNA: TGCGCCAGCAGCTCACCGGGACAGGGAGCCTACGAGCAGTACTTC.

This clone has more than one count but fewer than ten. CDR3 loop: CASSAGGQEYNEQFF. The CDR3 DNA follows: TGTGCCAGCAGCGCGGGGGGACAGGAGTACAATGAGCAGTTCTTC. J is TRBJ2-1 and V is TRBV5-4; the D gene could be TRBD1 or TRBD2 (8 bases each). The ends were cut back, 4 bases at V and 4 bases at J, with 15 bases in the middle. The V gene's germline CDR1 is SGHNT and CDR2 YYREEE (reference sequence). The CDR3 is made up of 15 amino acids.

For this clone: Sequence at one end of the junction differs from germline and may be a read error. The chain employs TRBV7-2 and TRBJ2-7, with D hard to call. CDR1 and CDR2 from the germline V gene are SGHTA and FQGNSA. CDR3 length: 17 amino acids. The DNA for the CDR3 is TGTGCCAGCAGCTCGGTTAAGCCGACTCCACTTCCCTACGAGCGGTACTTC. This codes for CASSSVKPTPLPYERYF.